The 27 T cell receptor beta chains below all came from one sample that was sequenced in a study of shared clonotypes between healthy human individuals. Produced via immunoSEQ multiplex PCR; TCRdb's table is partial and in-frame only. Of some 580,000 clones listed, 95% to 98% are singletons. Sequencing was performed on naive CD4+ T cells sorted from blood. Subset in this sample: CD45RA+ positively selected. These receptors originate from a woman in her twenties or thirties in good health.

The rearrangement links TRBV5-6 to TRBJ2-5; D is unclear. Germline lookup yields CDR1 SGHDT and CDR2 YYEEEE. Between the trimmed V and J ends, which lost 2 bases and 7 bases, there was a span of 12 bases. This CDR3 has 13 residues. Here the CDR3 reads CASSFRNGWTQYF. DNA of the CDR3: TGTGCCAGCAGCTTTAGGAACGGGTGGACCCAGTACTTC.

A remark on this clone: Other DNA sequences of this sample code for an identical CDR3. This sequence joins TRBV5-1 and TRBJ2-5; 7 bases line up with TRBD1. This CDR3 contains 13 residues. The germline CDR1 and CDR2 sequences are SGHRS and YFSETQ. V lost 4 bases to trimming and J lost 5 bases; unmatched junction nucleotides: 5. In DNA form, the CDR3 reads TGCGCCAGCAGCCGAACAGGGGCGGAGACCCAGTACTTC. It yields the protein CASSRTGAETQYF.

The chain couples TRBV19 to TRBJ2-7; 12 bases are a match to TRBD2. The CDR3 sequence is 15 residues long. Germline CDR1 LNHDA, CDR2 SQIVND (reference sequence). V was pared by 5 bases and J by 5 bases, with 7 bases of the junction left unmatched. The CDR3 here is CASSSETSGSNEQYF. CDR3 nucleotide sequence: TGTGCCAGTAGTTCCGAGACTAGCGGGAGTAACGAGCAGTACTTC. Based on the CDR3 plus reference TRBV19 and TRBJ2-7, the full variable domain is DGGITQSPKYLFRKEGQNVTLSCEQNLNHDAMYWYRQDPGQGLRLIYYSQIVNDFQKGDIAEGYSVSREKKESFPLTVTSAQKNPTAFYLCASSSETSGSNEQYFGPGTRLTVT.

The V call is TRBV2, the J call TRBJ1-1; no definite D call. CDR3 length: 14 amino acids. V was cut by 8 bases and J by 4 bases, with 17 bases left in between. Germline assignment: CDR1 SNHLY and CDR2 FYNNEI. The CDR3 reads CASFTPYVVTEAFF. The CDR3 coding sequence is TGTGCCAGCTTTACACCTTACGTGGTCACTGAAGCTTTCTTT.

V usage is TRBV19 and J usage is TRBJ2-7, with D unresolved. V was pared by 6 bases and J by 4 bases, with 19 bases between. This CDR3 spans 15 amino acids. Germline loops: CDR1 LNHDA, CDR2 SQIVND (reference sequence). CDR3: CASSGSQRGTYEQYF. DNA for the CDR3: TGTGCCAGTAGCGGTAGTCAGAGAGGCACATACGAGCAGTACTTC.

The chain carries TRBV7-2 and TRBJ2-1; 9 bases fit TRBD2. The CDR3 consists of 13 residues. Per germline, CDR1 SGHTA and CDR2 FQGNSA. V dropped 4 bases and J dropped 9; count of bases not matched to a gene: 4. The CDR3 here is CASSSTSGGEQFF. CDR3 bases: TGTGCCAGCAGCTCGACTAGCGGCGGTGAGCAGTTCTTC.

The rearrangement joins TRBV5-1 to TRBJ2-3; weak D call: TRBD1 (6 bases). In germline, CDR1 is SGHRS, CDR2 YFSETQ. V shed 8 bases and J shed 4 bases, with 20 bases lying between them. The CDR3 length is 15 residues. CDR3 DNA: TGCGCCAGTACGCTGGACAGAAGTTTCTCAGATACGCAGTATTTT. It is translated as CASTLDRSFSDTQYF.

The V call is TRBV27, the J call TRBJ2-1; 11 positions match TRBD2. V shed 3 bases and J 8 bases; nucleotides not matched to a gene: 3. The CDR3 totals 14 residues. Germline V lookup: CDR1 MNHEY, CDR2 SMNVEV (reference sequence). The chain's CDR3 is CASSLTSGEDEQFF. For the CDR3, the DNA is TGTGCCAGCAGTTTGACTAGCGGGGAGGATGAGCAGTTCTTC.

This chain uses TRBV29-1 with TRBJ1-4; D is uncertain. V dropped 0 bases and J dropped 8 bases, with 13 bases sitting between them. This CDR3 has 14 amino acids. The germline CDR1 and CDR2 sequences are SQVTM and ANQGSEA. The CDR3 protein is CSVEDPGGLEKLFF. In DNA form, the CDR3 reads TGCAGCGTTGAAGACCCCGGAGGGCTCGAAAAACTGTTTTTT.

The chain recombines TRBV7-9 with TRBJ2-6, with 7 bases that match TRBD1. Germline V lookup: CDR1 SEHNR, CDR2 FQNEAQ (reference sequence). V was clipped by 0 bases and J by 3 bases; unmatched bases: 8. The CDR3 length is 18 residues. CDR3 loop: CASSLARQGVGGANVLTF. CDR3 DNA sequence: TGTGCCAGCAGCTTAGCTAGGCAGGGGGTTGGTGGGGCCAACGTCCTGACTTTC.

Here the CDR3 reads CASRGPHRGGYEQYF. The CDR3, as DNA: TGTGCCAGCAGAGGGCCACACAGGGGTGGCTACGAGCAGTACTTC. The V gene is TRBV28, the J gene TRBJ2-7, with 7 bases that match TRBD1. V dropped 6 bases and J dropped 3; count of bases not matched to a gene: 11. The germline V gene has CDR1 MDHEN and CDR2 SYDVKM. The CDR3 spans 15 residues.

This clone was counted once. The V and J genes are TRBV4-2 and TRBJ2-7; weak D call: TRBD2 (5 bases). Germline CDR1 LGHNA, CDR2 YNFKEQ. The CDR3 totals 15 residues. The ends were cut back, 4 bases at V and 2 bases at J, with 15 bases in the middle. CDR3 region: CASSPNSEVTYEQYF. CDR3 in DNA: TGTGCCAGCAGCCCCAATAGCGAGGTAACCTACGAGCAGTACTTC.

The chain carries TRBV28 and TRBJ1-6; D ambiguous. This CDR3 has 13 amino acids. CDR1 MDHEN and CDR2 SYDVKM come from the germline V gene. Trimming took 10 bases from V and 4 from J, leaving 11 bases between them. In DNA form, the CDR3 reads TGTGCCATCTGTCCGGAATATAATTCACCCCTCCACTTT. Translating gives CAICPEYNSPLHF.

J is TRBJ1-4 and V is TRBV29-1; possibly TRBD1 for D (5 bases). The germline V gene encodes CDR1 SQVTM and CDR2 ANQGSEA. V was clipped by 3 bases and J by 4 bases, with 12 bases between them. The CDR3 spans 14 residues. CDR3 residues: CSVEVGTGNEKLFF. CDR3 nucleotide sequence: TGCAGCGTTGAGGTCGGGACGGGTAATGAAAAACTGTTTTTT.

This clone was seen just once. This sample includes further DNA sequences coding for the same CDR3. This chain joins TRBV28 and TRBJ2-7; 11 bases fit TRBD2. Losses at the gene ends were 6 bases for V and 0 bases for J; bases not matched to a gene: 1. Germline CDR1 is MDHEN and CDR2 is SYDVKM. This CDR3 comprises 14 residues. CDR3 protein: CASSLAGGSYEQYF. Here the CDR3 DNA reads TGTGCCAGCAGCCTAGCGGGAGGCTCCTACGAGCAGTACTTC.

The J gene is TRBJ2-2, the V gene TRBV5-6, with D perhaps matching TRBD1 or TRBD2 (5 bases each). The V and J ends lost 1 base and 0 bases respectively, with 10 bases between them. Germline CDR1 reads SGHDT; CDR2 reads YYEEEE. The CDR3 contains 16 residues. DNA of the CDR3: TGTGCCAGCAGCTTGTACGGGACCTCGAACACCGGGGAGCTGTTTTTT. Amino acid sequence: CASSLYGTSNTGELFF.

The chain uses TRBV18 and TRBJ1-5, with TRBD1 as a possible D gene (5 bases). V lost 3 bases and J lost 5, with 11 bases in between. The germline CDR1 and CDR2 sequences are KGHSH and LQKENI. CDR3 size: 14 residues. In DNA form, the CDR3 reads TGTGCCAGCTCACCTGCAGGGCCCGATCAGCCCCAGCATTTT. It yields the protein CASSPAGPDQPQHF.

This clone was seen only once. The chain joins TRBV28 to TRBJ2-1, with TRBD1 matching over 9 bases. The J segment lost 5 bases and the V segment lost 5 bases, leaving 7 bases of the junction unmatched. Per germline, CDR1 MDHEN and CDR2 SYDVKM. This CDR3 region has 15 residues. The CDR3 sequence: CASSLGTGPNNEQFF. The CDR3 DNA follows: TGTGCCAGCAGTCTCGGGACAGGGCCTAACAATGAGCAGTTCTTC.

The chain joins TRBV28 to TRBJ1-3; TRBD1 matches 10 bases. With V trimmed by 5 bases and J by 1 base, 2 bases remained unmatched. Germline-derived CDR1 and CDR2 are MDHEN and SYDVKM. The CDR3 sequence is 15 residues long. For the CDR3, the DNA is TGTGCCAGCAGTGCGGGACAGGGGTCTGGAAACACCATATATTTT. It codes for CASSAGQGSGNTIYF. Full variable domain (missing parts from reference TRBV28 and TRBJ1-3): DVKVTQSSRYLVKRTGEKVFLECVQDMDHENMFWYRQDPGLGLRLIYFSYDVKMKEKGDIPEGYSVSREKKERFSLILESASTNQTSMYLCASSAGQGSGNTIYFGEGSWLTVV.

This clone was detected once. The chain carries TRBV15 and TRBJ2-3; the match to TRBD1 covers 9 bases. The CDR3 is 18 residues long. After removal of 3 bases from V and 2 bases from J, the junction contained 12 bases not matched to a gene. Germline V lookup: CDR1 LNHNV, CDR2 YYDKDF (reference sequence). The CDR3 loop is CATSSSAGTGLVTDTQYF. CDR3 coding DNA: TGTGCCACCAGCAGTAGCGCCGGGACAGGGCTAGTCACAGATACGCAGTATTTT.

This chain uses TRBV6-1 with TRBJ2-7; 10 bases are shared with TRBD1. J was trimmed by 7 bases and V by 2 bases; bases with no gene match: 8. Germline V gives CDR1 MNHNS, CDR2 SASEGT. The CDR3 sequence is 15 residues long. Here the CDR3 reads CASSERQGASSEQYF. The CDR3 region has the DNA TGTGCCAGCAGTGAACGACAGGGGGCGAGTTCGGAGCAGTACTTC.

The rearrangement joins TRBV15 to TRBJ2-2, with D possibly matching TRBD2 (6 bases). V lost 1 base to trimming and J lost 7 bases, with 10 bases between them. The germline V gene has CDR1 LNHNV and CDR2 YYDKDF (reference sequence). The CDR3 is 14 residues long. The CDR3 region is CATSRGQGGGELFF. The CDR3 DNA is TGTGCCACCAGCAGAGGCCAGGGAGGCGGGGAGCTGTTTTTT.

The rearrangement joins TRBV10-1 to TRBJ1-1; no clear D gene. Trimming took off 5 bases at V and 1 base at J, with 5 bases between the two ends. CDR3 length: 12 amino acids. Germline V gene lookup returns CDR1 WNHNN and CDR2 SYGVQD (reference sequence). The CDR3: CASSTGNTEAFF. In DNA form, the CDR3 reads TGCGCCAGCAGTACCGGGAACACTGAAGCTTTCTTT.

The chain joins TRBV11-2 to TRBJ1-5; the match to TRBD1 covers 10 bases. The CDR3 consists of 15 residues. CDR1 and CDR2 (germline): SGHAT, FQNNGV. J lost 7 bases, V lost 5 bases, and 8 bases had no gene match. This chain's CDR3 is CASSQGQGSVQPQHF. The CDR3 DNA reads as TGTGCCAGCAGCCAGGGACAGGGGTCCGTACAGCCCCAGCATTTT.

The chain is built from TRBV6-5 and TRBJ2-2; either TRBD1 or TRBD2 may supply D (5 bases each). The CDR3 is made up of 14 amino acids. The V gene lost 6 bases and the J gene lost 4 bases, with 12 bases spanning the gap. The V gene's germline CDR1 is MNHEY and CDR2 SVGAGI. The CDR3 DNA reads TGTGCCAGCAGAGCCGGGACCAGCACCGGGGAGCTGTTTTTT. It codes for CASRAGTSTGELFF.

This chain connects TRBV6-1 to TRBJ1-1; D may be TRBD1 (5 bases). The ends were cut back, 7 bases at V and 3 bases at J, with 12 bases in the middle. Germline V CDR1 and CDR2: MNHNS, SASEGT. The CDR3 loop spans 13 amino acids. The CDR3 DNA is TGTGCCAGCATAAGGGGTCGGGACACTGAAGCTTTCTTT. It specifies CASIRGRDTEAFF.

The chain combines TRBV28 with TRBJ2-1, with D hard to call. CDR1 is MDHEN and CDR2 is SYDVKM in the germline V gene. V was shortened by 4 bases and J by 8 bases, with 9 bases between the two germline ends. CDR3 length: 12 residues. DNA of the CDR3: TGTGCCAGCAGTTCCCCCATGGATGAGCAGTTCTTC. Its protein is CASSSPMDEQFF.